One and the same sample provided the 27 T cell receptor beta chains below, sequenced in a study of graft-versus-host responses after intestinal transplantation. Their antigen targets remain unknown. Data came from immunoSEQ multiplex PCR; TCRdb stores just in-frame clones and leaves some out. The sample shows 80,000 to 100,000 clones, approximately 87% of them seen only once. Source: unstimulated CD4+ T cells sorted from spleen or lymph node cells, taken before intestinal transplant. The receptors derive from a human donor who received an intestinal transplant.

The chain couples TRBV6-5 to TRBJ2-3; 7 bases fit TRBD1. Germline V gene lookup returns CDR1 MNHEY and CDR2 SVGAGI. The V and J ends lost 0 bases and 4 bases, in that order; junction bases with no gene match: 1. The CDR3 is 14 amino acids. CDR3 DNA: TGTGCCAGCAGTTACTCGACAGGGTCAGATACGCAGTATTTT. Translated: CASSYSTGSDTQYF.

CDR3 amino acids: CATQGGYGYTF. In nucleotides, the CDR3 is TGTGCCACCCAAGGGGGCTATGGCTACACCTTC. The rearrangement links TRBV19 to TRBJ1-2; TRBD1 is a possible D gene (6 bases). Germline V gives CDR1 LNHDA, CDR2 SQIVND (reference sequence). The CDR3 has 11 residues. V dropped 10 bases and J dropped 4 bases, with 10 bases sitting between them.

V gene TRBV19 combines with J gene TRBJ1-5; unclear D gene. With 4 bases removed from V and 0 bases from J, the gap between germline ends came to 10 bases. This CDR3 has 15 amino acids. Looked up from germline, CDR1 is LNHDA and CDR2 is SQIVND (reference sequence). The CDR3 spells CASSNAGLSNQPQHF. The CDR3 nucleotides are TGTGCCAGTAGTAACGCAGGCCTTAGCAATCAGCCCCAGCATTTT. The variable domain in full, completed from reference TRBV19 and TRBJ1-5, reads DGGITQSPKYLFRKEGQNVTLSCEQNLNHDAMYWYRQDPGQGLRLIYYSQIVNDFQKGDIAEGYSVSREKKESFPLTVTSAQKNPTAFYLCASSNAGLSNQPQHFGDGTRLSIL.

This clone appeared a single time. This chain uses TRBV5-1 with TRBJ1-4; unclear D gene. The V end lost 0 bases, the J end lost 7 bases, and 10 bases lay between the germline ends. Germline V gene data show CDR1 as SGHRS and CDR2 as YFSETQ. The CDR3 contains 14 residues. The CDR3 reads CASSLAGIAEKLFF. CDR3 DNA: TGCGCCAGCAGCTTGGCGGGGATTGCTGAAAAACTGTTTTTT.

V usage is TRBV6-5 and J usage is TRBJ2-2; a weak D match, TRBD1 (5 bases). The CDR3 is 14 residues long. The V and J ends lost 6 bases and 2 bases respectively, with 10 bases between them. CDR1 MNHEY and CDR2 SVGAGI come from the germline V gene. CDR3: CASSPGHNTGELFF. The CDR3 DNA reads TGTGCCAGCAGCCCCGGACACAACACCGGGGAGCTGTTTTTT.

The J gene is TRBJ1-1, the V gene TRBV5-4, with 8 nucleotides matching TRBD1. This CDR3 is built from 14 residues. CDR1 and CDR2 from the germline V gene are SGHNT and YYREEE (reference sequence). Trimming cost V 5 bases and J 1 base; bases outside gene matches: 4. CDR3: CASRRQGQNTEAFF. The CDR3 DNA reads as TGTGCCAGCAGGAGACAGGGGCAGAACACTGAAGCTTTCTTT.

This chain uses TRBV19 with TRBJ1-1; TRBD1 might be the D (6 bases). The V gene lost 2 bases and the J gene lost 3 bases, with 16 bases spanning the gap. The length of the CDR3 is 16 residues. Per the germline V gene, CDR1 is LNHDA and CDR2 is SQIVND (reference sequence). This CDR3 reads CASSINWGAGDTEAFF. The CDR3 bases are TGTGCCAGTAGTATAAATTGGGGGGCGGGGGACACTGAAGCTTTCTTT.

The chain couples TRBV18 to TRBJ1-1, with unresolved D. Germline CDR1 and CDR2: KGHSH and LQKENI. The CDR3 has 15 amino acids. Between the trimmed V and J ends, which lost 1 base and 3 bases, there was a span of 12 bases. CDR3 region: CASSPQSARDTEAFF. The CDR3 DNA sequence: TGTGCCAGCTCACCACAGTCAGCGAGGGACACTGAAGCTTTCTTT.

This chain joins TRBV11-1 and TRBJ2-2, with 10 bases aligning to TRBD2. The J segment lost 4 bases and the V segment lost 7 bases, leaving 9 bases of the junction unmatched. Germline CDR1 reads SGHAT; CDR2 reads FQDESV (reference sequence). The CDR3 consists of 16 residues. The CDR3 reads CASTAPGLASTGELFF. Written as DNA, the CDR3 is TGTGCCAGCACTGCTCCGGGACTAGCGTCCACCGGGGAGCTGTTTTTT. Filled out from reference TRBV11-1 and TRBJ2-2, the complete variable domain reads EAEVAQSPRYKITEKSQAVAFWCDPISGHATLYWYRQILGQGPELLVQFQDESVVDDSQLPKDRFSAERLKGVDSTLKIQPAELGDSAMYLCASTAPGLASTGELFFGEGSRLTVL.

The chain combines TRBV6-6 with TRBJ2-5; 11 nucleotides match TRBD2. The germline V gene encodes CDR1 MNHNY and CDR2 SVGAGI (reference sequence). CDR3 length: 15 residues. Germline trimming cut 6 bases from V and 2 bases from J; bases unmatched to any gene: 5. The CDR3 protein is CASSRLAGIQETQYF. The CDR3 DNA sequence: TGTGCCAGCAGCCGACTAGCGGGGATACAAGAGACCCAGTACTTC.

This clone came up once. The chain recombines TRBV11-2 with TRBJ1-6; TRBD1 aligns across 7 bases. CDR3 length: 16 amino acids. Germline V gene sequence: CDR1 SGHAT, CDR2 FQNNGV. V shed 5 bases, J shed 0 bases, and the junction held 4 bases outside the gene matches. CDR3: CASSLRDSSYNSPLHF. In nucleotides, the CDR3 is TGTGCCAGCAGCCTGCGGGACAGCTCCTATAATTCACCCCTCCACTTT.

The chain links TRBV11-3 to TRBJ1-3; D remains ambiguous. Trimming took off 4 bases at V and 0 bases at J, with 16 bases between the two ends. The CDR3 loop spans 17 amino acids. The V gene's germline CDR1 is SGHNT and CDR2 YENEEA. The DNA of the CDR3 is TGTGCCAGCAGCTCCGGTGGACCGACTAACTCTGGAAACACCATATATTTT. This translates into CASSSGGPTNSGNTIYF.

The chain carries TRBV6-5 and TRBJ2-3, with 8 bases fitting TRBD2. Trimming removed 2 bases from V and 6 bases from J; junction bases left unmatched: 7. The CDR3 covers 15 residues. Germline CDR1 is MNHEY and CDR2 is SVGAGI. The chain's CDR3 is CASSYRAGGEDTQYF. The CDR3 DNA sequence: TGTGCCAGCAGTTACCGGGCGGGGGGAGAGGATACGCAGTATTTT.

The count of this clone is one. The V gene is TRBV10-1, the J gene TRBJ2-7; 7 bases agree with TRBD2. The CDR3 runs to 14 residues. J lost 0 bases, V lost 5 bases, and 4 bases had no gene match. Germline CDR1 WNHNN, CDR2 SYGVQD (reference sequence). CDR3 in amino acids: CASSRDYDSYEQYF. In DNA form, the CDR3 reads TGCGCCAGCAGTAGGGACTATGACTCCTACGAGCAGTACTTC.

This chain uses TRBV7-9 with TRBJ1-1; 7 bases are shared with TRBD1. The CDR3 is 15 residues long. Germline assignment: CDR1 SEHNR and CDR2 FQNEAQ (reference sequence). The V gene end was trimmed by 3 bases and the J gene end by 6 bases; junction bases not matched to a gene: 10. The CDR3 loop reads CASSFKPTGAAEAFF. As DNA, the CDR3 is TGTGCCAGCAGCTTCAAGCCCACAGGGGCGGCTGAAGCTTTCTTT.

The V call is TRBV11-2, the J call TRBJ1-4; D is ambiguous. V was clipped by 8 bases and J by 6 bases, with 10 bases between them. This CDR3 region has 12 residues. Germline CDR1 SGHAT, CDR2 FQNNGV. DNA of the CDR3: TGTGCCAGCCTCTCGAGGGATGAAAAACTGTTTTTT. It is translated as CASLSRDEKLFF.

The rearrangement links TRBV5-8 to TRBJ1-2, with a possible D match to TRBD1 (6 bases). The V end was cut by 1 base, the J end by 6 bases, with 22 bases between. Germline loops: CDR1 SGHTS, CDR2 YDEGEE. This CDR3 has 17 residues. CDR3 region: CASSLLWDTKGDHGYTF. CDR3 bases: TGTGCCAGCAGCTTGCTCTGGGACACAAAAGGGGACCATGGCTACACCTTC.

The rearrangement joins TRBV29-1 to TRBJ1-1; TRBD1 matches at 8 bases. This CDR3 contains 17 residues. The junction had 10 bases not matched to a gene; V was cut back by 1 base and J by 0 bases. Looked up from germline, CDR1 is SQVTM and CDR2 is ANQGSEA. The chain's CDR3 is CSVEAGYRGTMNTEAFF. The CDR3 region has the DNA TGCAGCGTTGAAGCCGGGTACAGGGGGACCATGAACACTGAAGCTTTCTTT.

The DNA of the CDR3 is TGTGCCAGCTCACCAAGGACTGGCCATGAGCAGTTCTTC. Translated, it gives CASSPRTGHEQFF. This rearrangement joins TRBV18 to TRBJ2-1; D might be TRBD2 (5 bases). Germline V gene lookup returns CDR1 KGHSH and CDR2 LQKENI. The CDR3 length is 13 residues. V was shortened by 2 bases and J by 8 bases, with 10 bases between the two germline ends.

This chain uses TRBV2 with TRBJ1-2; 7 bases are shared with TRBD1. The CDR3 has 13 amino acids. The germline V gene has CDR1 SNHLY and CDR2 FYNNEI. V was pared by 6 bases and J by 7 bases, with 8 bases of the junction left unmatched. CDR3 in DNA: TGTGCCAGCAGGAACACAGGGGTGGGTGGCTACACCTTC. Translation: CASRNTGVGGYTF.

V usage is TRBV27 and J usage is TRBJ2-3; 10 positions agree with TRBD2. Germline CDR1 reads MNHEY; CDR2 reads SMNVEV (reference sequence). This CDR3 region has 17 residues. Unmatched junction bases numbered 15, after V lost 4 bases and J lost 8 bases. The CDR3 is CASSWASGGPTFVTQYF. CDR3 in DNA: TGTGCCAGCAGTTGGGCTAGCGGGGGCCCGACTTTTGTTACGCAGTATTTT.

The chain recombines TRBV27 with TRBJ1-3; 7 nucleotides align to TRBD1. Looked up from germline, CDR1 is MNHEY and CDR2 is SMNVEV (reference sequence). This CDR3 contains 15 residues. Trimming removed 4 bases from V and 0 bases from J; junction bases left unmatched: 3. CDR3 DNA sequence: TGTGCCAGCAGTTCCAGGGGGGACTCTGGAAACACCATATATTTT. It translates to CASSSRGDSGNTIYF.

The chain couples TRBV11-1 to TRBJ1-1, with TRBD1 as a possible D gene (6 bases). CDR3 length equals 15 residues. V gave up 3 bases and J gave up 2 bases, with 13 bases separating them. From germline, CDR1 is SGHAT and CDR2 FQDESV (reference sequence). Written as DNA, the CDR3 is TGTGCCAGCAGCTTGGTGGACAGCGGTAACACTGAAGCTTTCTTT. Protein: CASSLVDSGNTEAFF.

This chain uses TRBV7-9 with TRBJ2-7, with 7 bases aligning to TRBD1. V lost 8 bases and J lost 0; bases outside the gene matches: 4. Germline CDR1 is SEHNR and CDR2 is FQNEAQ (reference sequence). This CDR3 comprises 13 residues. CDR3 amino acids: CASWGTDSYEQYF. The CDR3 DNA sequence: TGTGCCAGCTGGGGGACAGACTCCTACGAGCAGTACTTC.

This rearrangement joins TRBV2 to TRBJ2-7; no reliable D call. The germline V gene has CDR1 SNHLY and CDR2 FYNNEI. CDR3 size: 12 residues. Trimming cost V 6 bases and J 6 bases, with 12 bases left between them. CDR3 DNA sequence: TGTGCCAGCAGGGCTACAGTTAGCGAGCAGTACTTC. Translated, it gives CASRATVSEQYF.

The V gene is TRBV7-9, the J gene TRBJ1-5; D may be TRBD1 (5 bases). Trimming cost V 4 bases and J 7 bases, with 14 bases left between them. In germline, CDR1 is SEHNR, CDR2 FQNEAQ (reference sequence). The CDR3 is 14 residues long. CDR3: CASSSQGGEQPQHF. Written as DNA, the CDR3 is TGTGCCAGCAGCTCCCAGGGAGGGGAGCAGCCCCAGCATTTT.

This chain uses TRBV10-3 with TRBJ2-7; no clear D. The CDR3 loop spans 12 amino acids. The V end lost 5 bases, the J end lost 3 bases, and 8 bases lay between the germline ends. Per germline, CDR1 ENHRY and CDR2 SYGVKD. Here the CDR3 DNA reads TGTGCCATCAGTTCCGTTAACTACGAGCAGTACTTC. Translating it yields CAISSVNYEQYF.